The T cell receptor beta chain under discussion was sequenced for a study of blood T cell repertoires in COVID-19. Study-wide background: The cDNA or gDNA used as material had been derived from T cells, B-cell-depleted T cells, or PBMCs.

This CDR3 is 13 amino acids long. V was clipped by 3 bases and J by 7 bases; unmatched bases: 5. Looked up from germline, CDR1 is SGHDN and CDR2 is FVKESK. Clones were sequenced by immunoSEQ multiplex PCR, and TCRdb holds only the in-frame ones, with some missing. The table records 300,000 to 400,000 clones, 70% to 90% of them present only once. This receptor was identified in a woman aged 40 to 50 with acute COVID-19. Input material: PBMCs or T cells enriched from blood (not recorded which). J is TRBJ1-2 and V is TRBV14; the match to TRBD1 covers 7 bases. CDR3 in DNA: TGTGCCAGCAGCCAGTTTACAGGGGCTGGCTACACCTTC. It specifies CASSQFTGAGYTF.